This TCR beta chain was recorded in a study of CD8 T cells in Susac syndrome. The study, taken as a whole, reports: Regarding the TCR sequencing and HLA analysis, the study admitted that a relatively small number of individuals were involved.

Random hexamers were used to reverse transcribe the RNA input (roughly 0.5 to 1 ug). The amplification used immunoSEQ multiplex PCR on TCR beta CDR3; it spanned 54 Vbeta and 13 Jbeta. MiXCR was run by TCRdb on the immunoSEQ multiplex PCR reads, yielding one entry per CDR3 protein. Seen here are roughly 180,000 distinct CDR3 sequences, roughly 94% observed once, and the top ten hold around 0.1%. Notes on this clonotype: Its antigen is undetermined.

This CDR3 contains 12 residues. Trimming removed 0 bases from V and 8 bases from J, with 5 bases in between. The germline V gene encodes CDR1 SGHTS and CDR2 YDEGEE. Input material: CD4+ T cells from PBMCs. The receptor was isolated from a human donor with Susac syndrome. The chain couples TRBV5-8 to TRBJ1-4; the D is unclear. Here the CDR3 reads CASSLEQEKLFF. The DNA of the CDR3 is TGTGCCAGCAGCTTGGAGCAGGAAAAACTGTTTTTT.